These T cell receptor beta chains were read from a single sample in a study of T-cell reconstitution after alpha-beta-depleted transplantation in children. TCRdb called the PCR reads again in MiXCR, with one record for every CDR3 protein. The sample includes 420,000 or so distinct CDR3 sequences, around 9.9% of them seen just once. The sequences come from PBMCs from the stem cell graft donor, collected from the stem cell graft. The origin of the receptors is a human donor who donated a stem cell graft to a child with acute myeloid leukemia. Both conserved end residues are part of each CDR3. Fields, in order: J gene, D gene, clone size, V gene, CDR3 protein, CDR3 DNA. The D gene is left open where the match is weak. Part of the rows lack a size; the others show once, few, many or a class for expanded clones.

j_call: TRBJ2-5
d_call: TRBD2
clone_size: few
v_call: TRBV11-1
cdr3_aa: CASSLAPLQREVKETQYF
cdr3_nt: TGTGCCAGCAGCTTAGCGCCCCTACAGCGGGAGGTAAAAGAGACCCAGTACTTC

j_call: TRBJ1-2
d_call: NA
clone_size: NA
v_call: TRBV3-1
cdr3_aa: CASSQGAKGYTF
cdr3_nt: TGTGCCAGCAGCCAAGGAGCCAAGGGCTACACCTTC

j_call: TRBJ2-1
d_call: TRBD2
clone_size: few
v_call: TRBV20-1
cdr3_aa: CSARLAGLNNEQFF
cdr3_nt: TGCAGTGCTCGACTAGCGGGTTTGAACAATGAGCAGTTCTTC

j_call: TRBJ2-1
d_call: NA
clone_size: NA
v_call: TRBV29-1
cdr3_aa: CSVWTGTNNEQFF
cdr3_nt: TGCAGCGTTTGGACGGGAACGAACAATGAGCAGTTCTTC

j_call: TRBJ1-1
d_call: NA
clone_size: NA
v_call: TRBV29-1
cdr3_aa: CSVEVEGSAFF
cdr3_nt: TGCAGCGTTGAAGTGGAGGGCTCTGCTTTCTTT

j_call: TRBJ2-3
d_call: NA
clone_size: NA
v_call: TRBV20-1
cdr3_aa: CSPLSGSTDTQYF
cdr3_nt: TGCAGTCCGCTATCGGGGAGCACAGATACGCAGTATTTT

j_call: TRBJ2-3
d_call: NA
clone_size: few
v_call: TRBV15
cdr3_aa: CATSSPVSSGTDTQYF
cdr3_nt: TGTGCCACCAGCAGCCCTGTAAGTTCTGGCACAGATACGCAGTATTTT

j_call: TRBJ2-7
d_call: NA
clone_size: NA
v_call: TRBV20-1
cdr3_aa: CSASGSLYEQYF
cdr3_nt: TGCAGTGCTAGCGGGAGTCTCTACGAGCAGTACTTC

j_call: TRBJ2-3
d_call: TRBD2
clone_size: NA
v_call: TRBV10-3
cdr3_aa: CAISEGLAGGLADTQYF
cdr3_nt: TGTGCCATCAGTGAGGGGCTAGCGGGGGGCCTCGCAGATACGCAGTATTTT

j_call: TRBJ1-1
d_call: NA
clone_size: many
v_call: TRBV12-3/TRBV12-4
cdr3_aa: CASSQTSTGRGFTEAFF
cdr3_nt: TGTGCCAGCAGTCAAACCAGTACGGGGAGGGGTTTTACTGAAGCTTTCTTT

j_call: TRBJ2-5
d_call: NA
clone_size: few
v_call: TRBV7-2
cdr3_aa: CASAEGDWQETQYF
cdr3_nt: TGTGCCAGCGCCGAGGGAGACTGGCAAGAGACCCAGTACTTC

j_call: TRBJ2-2
d_call: NA
clone_size: few
v_call: TRBV6-2/TRBV6-3
cdr3_aa: CASSPWGQGNTGELFF
cdr3_nt: TGTGCCAGCAGTCCCTGGGGGCAGGGCAACACCGGGGAGCTGTTTTTT

j_call: TRBJ1-2
d_call: TRBD1
clone_size: NA
v_call: TRBV5-1
cdr3_aa: CASSSTGTGVYGYTF
cdr3_nt: TGCGCCAGCAGCTCCACCGGGACAGGGGTCTATGGCTACACCTTC

j_call: TRBJ2-5
d_call: NA
clone_size: NA
v_call: TRBV9
cdr3_aa: CASSVGGDETQYF
cdr3_nt: TGTGCCAGCAGCGTAGGGGGGGACGAGACCCAGTACTTC

j_call: TRBJ1-6
d_call: NA
clone_size: few
v_call: TRBV20-1
cdr3_aa: CSARGEDGYNSPLHF
cdr3_nt: TGCAGTGCTCGAGGGGAGGACGGGTATAATTCACCCCTCCACTTT

j_call: TRBJ2-7
d_call: NA
clone_size: once
v_call: TRBV11-2
cdr3_aa: CASSLDGSVSYF
cdr3_nt: TGTGCCAGCAGCTTAGACGGTAGTGTATCGTACTTC

j_call: TRBJ2-5
d_call: NA
clone_size: few
v_call: TRBV11-2
cdr3_aa: CASSLGLANQETQYF
cdr3_nt: TGTGCCAGCAGCTTAGGTTTAGCTAACCAAGAGACCCAGTACTTC

j_call: TRBJ2-5
d_call: TRBD1
clone_size: few
v_call: TRBV29-1
cdr3_aa: CSSTGQGSQETQYF
cdr3_nt: TGCAGCTCAACGGGACAGGGGTCCCAAGAGACCCAGTACTTC

j_call: TRBJ2-7
d_call: TRBD2
clone_size: many
v_call: TRBV20-1
cdr3_aa: CSARDPGLAGDYEQYF
cdr3_nt: TGCAGTGCTAGAGATCCCGGACTAGCGGGAGACTACGAGCAGTACTTC

j_call: TRBJ2-1
d_call: TRBD1
clone_size: many
v_call: TRBV5-1
cdr3_aa: CASSLLPLDRVTLDEQFF
cdr3_nt: TGCGCCAGCAGCTTGTTGCCGCTGGACAGGGTAACCCTAGATGAGCAGTTCTTC

j_call: TRBJ2-3
d_call: NA
clone_size: NA
v_call: TRBV29-1
cdr3_aa: CSVAYGGDTQYF
cdr3_nt: TGCAGCGTGGCTTACGGAGGAGATACGCAGTATTTT

j_call: TRBJ1-2
d_call: TRBD1
clone_size: few
v_call: TRBV7-3
cdr3_aa: CASSLDRDGVGYTF
cdr3_nt: TGTGCCAGCAGCCTGGACAGGGATGGTGTTGGCTACACCTTC

j_call: TRBJ2-1
d_call: TRBD1
clone_size: few
v_call: TRBV6-1
cdr3_aa: CASRATGGYNEQFF
cdr3_nt: TGTGCCAGCAGGGCTACAGGGGGCTACAATGAGCAGTTCTTC

j_call: TRBJ2-6
d_call: NA
clone_size: NA
v_call: TRBV3-1
cdr3_aa: CASSQAIDSPPGANVLTF
cdr3_nt: TGTGCCAGCAGCCAAGCCATAGACAGCCCCCCTGGGGCCAACGTCCTGACTTTC

j_call: TRBJ2-3
d_call: TRBD2
clone_size: few
v_call: TRBV20-1
cdr3_aa: CSAGVAGRADTQYF
cdr3_nt: TGCAGTGCTGGGGTAGCGGGGAGGGCAGATACGCAGTATTTT

j_call: TRBJ2-2
d_call: TRBD2
clone_size: NA
v_call: TRBV5-1
cdr3_aa: CASSLLAGATGELFF
cdr3_nt: TGCGCCAGCAGCTTACTAGCGGGAGCTACCGGGGAGCTGTTTTTT

j_call: TRBJ2-1
d_call: NA
clone_size: many
v_call: TRBV20-1
cdr3_aa: CSARGHYEQFF
cdr3_nt: TGCAGTGCTAGAGGCCACTATGAGCAGTTCTTC

j_call: TRBJ1-1
d_call: NA
clone_size: many
v_call: TRBV27
cdr3_aa: CASRDRSTEAFF
cdr3_nt: TGTGCCAGCAGGGACAGAAGTACTGAAGCTTTCTTT

j_call: TRBJ2-3
d_call: TRBD1
clone_size: many
v_call: TRBV5-1
cdr3_aa: CASETGGNTDTQYF
cdr3_nt: TGCGCCAGCGAAACAGGGGGCAACACAGATACGCAGTATTTT

j_call: TRBJ2-7
d_call: TRBD2
clone_size: many
v_call: TRBV25-1
cdr3_aa: CASSETSGDSYEQYF
cdr3_nt: TGTGCCAGCAGCGAGACTAGCGGAGACTCCTACGAGCAGTACTTC

j_call: TRBJ2-1
d_call: TRBD2
clone_size: few
v_call: TRBV5-1
cdr3_aa: CASSFYTSGSSYNEQFF
cdr3_nt: TGCGCCAGCAGCTTCTACACTAGCGGGAGCTCCTACAATGAGCAGTTCTTC

j_call: TRBJ2-5
d_call: NA
clone_size: few
v_call: TRBV6-5
cdr3_aa: CASSYGYGETQYF
cdr3_nt: TGTGCCAGCAGTTACGGGTATGGAGAGACCCAGTACTTC

j_call: TRBJ2-2
d_call: NA
clone_size: NA
v_call: TRBV7-2
cdr3_aa: CASSRPLGAGELFF
cdr3_nt: TGTGCCAGCAGCCGTCCCCTTGGCGCCGGGGAGCTGTTTTTT

j_call: TRBJ2-6
d_call: NA
clone_size: few
v_call: TRBV6-5
cdr3_aa: CASKSGANVLTF
cdr3_nt: TGTGCCAGCAAATCTGGGGCCAACGTCCTGACTTTC

j_call: TRBJ2-1
d_call: NA
clone_size: few
v_call: TRBV9
cdr3_aa: CASSPYYNEQFF
cdr3_nt: TGTGCCAGCAGCCCCTACTACAATGAGCAGTTCTTC

j_call: TRBJ2-1
d_call: NA
clone_size: many
v_call: TRBV5-6
cdr3_aa: CASSFRTAAYNEQFF
cdr3_nt: TGTGCCAGCAGCTTCCGGACAGCAGCTTACAATGAGCAGTTCTTC

j_call: TRBJ2-1
d_call: NA
clone_size: NA
v_call: TRBV6-1
cdr3_aa: CASRLQSAYNEQFF
cdr3_nt: TGTGCCAGCAGACTCCAATCGGCCTACAATGAGCAGTTCTTC

j_call: TRBJ2-2
d_call: TRBD2
clone_size: many
v_call: TRBV9
cdr3_aa: CASSGGTSSSTGELFF
cdr3_nt: TGTGCCAGCAGCGGGGGGACTAGCTCCTCCACCGGGGAGCTGTTTTTT

j_call: TRBJ1-2
d_call: TRBD1
clone_size: NA
v_call: TRBV3-1
cdr3_aa: CASSRDRGFGYTF
cdr3_nt: TGTGCCAGCAGCCGGGACAGGGGGTTTGGCTACACCTTC

j_call: TRBJ1-1
d_call: NA
clone_size: NA
v_call: TRBV20-1
cdr3_aa: CSASEQLNTEAFF
cdr3_nt: TGCAGTGCTAGTGAACAGTTGAACACTGAAGCTTTCTTT

j_call: TRBJ1-6
d_call: TRBD1
clone_size: many
v_call: TRBV18
cdr3_aa: CASSPTGQDISPLHF
cdr3_nt: TGTGCCAGCTCACCTACGGGACAGGACATTTCACCCCTCCACTTT

j_call: TRBJ2-7
d_call: TRBD2
clone_size: many
v_call: TRBV11-2
cdr3_aa: CASSPWTSGRNEQYF
cdr3_nt: TGTGCCAGCAGCCCGTGGACTAGCGGGAGGAACGAGCAGTACTTC

j_call: TRBJ2-4
d_call: NA
clone_size: few
v_call: TRBV5-1
cdr3_aa: CASSLDSRLAKNIQYF
cdr3_nt: TGCGCCAGCAGCTTGGACTCCAGACTAGCCAAAAACATTCAGTACTTC

j_call: TRBJ2-6
d_call: NA
clone_size: many
v_call: TRBV9
cdr3_aa: CASNPGVSGANVLTF
cdr3_nt: TGTGCCAGCAACCCGGGGGTTTCTGGGGCCAACGTCCTGACTTTC

j_call: TRBJ1-1
d_call: NA
clone_size: many
v_call: TRBV5-1
cdr3_aa: CASSPGLQDAEAFF
cdr3_nt: TGCGCCAGCAGCCCCGGGCTTCAGGACGCTGAAGCTTTCTTT

j_call: TRBJ1-2
d_call: NA
clone_size: NA
v_call: TRBV20-1
cdr3_aa: CSARGGPYYGYTF
cdr3_nt: TGCAGTGCTAGAGGGGGTCCCTACTATGGCTACACCTTC

j_call: TRBJ1-2
d_call: NA
clone_size: many
v_call: TRBV7-9
cdr3_aa: CASRPRTATGLYGYTF
cdr3_nt: TGTGCCAGCAGGCCAAGGACAGCAACGGGTCTCTATGGCTACACCTTC

j_call: TRBJ2-7
d_call: NA
clone_size: few
v_call: TRBV7-2
cdr3_aa: CASSFDSDHYEQYF
cdr3_nt: TGTGCCAGCAGCTTCGACTCGGACCACTACGAGCAGTACTTC

j_call: TRBJ2-7
d_call: NA
clone_size: few
v_call: TRBV20-1
cdr3_aa: CSALSGRTAYEQYF
cdr3_nt: TGCAGTGCTCTGTCGGGACGCACCGCCTACGAGCAGTACTTC

j_call: TRBJ2-2
d_call: NA
clone_size: NA
v_call: TRBV6-5
cdr3_aa: CASSYSTGGNTGELFF
cdr3_nt: TGTGCCAGCAGTTACTCGACCGGGGGGAACACCGGGGAGCTGTTTTTT

j_call: TRBJ2-1
d_call: TRBD2
clone_size: few
v_call: TRBV7-2
cdr3_aa: CASSLGGAGGNEQFF
cdr3_nt: TGTGCCAGCAGCTTAGGCGGGGCGGGGGGCAATGAGCAGTTCTTC

j_call: TRBJ1-1
d_call: NA
clone_size: few
v_call: TRBV27
cdr3_aa: CASSLSGDLNTEAFF
cdr3_nt: TGTGCCAGCAGTTTATCGGGGGACCTGAACACTGAAGCTTTCTTT

j_call: TRBJ2-1
d_call: TRBD2
clone_size: few
v_call: TRBV7-9
cdr3_aa: CASSPTQAGEYNEQFF
cdr3_nt: TGTGCCAGCAGCCCCACTCAAGCGGGAGAGTACAATGAGCAGTTCTTC

j_call: TRBJ1-1
d_call: NA
clone_size: NA
v_call: TRBV12-3/TRBV12-4
cdr3_aa: CASSLPRDAAFF
cdr3_nt: TGTGCCAGCAGTTTACCTCGGGACGCTGCTTTCTTT